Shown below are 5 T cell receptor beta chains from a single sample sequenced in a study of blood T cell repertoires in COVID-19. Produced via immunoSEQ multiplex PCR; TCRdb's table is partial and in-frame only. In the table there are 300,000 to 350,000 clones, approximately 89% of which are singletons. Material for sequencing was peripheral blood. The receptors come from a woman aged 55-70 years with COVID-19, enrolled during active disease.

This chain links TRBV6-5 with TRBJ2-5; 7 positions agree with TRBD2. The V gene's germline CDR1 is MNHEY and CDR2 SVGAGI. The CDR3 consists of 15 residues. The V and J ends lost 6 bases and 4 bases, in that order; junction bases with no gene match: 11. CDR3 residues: CASSRRAGRGETQYF. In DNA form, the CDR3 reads TGTGCCAGCAGCCGAAGGGCGGGGAGGGGAGAGACCCAGTACTTC.

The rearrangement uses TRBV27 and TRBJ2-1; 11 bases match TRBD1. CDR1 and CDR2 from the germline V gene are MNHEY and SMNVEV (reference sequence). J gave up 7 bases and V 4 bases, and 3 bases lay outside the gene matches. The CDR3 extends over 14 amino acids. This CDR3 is CASSWGTGGNEQFF. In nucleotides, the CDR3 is TGTGCCAGCAGTTGGGGGACAGGGGGAAATGAGCAGTTCTTC.

Here the CDR3 DNA reads TGCGCCAGCAATACGACAGGACCTTTCTATGGCTACACCTTC. Its translation: CASNTTGPFYGYTF. The gene calls are TRBV10-1 and TRBJ1-2, with D possibly matching TRBD1 (6 bases). Germline values: CDR1 WNHNN, CDR2 SYGVQD (reference sequence). V gave up 7 bases and J gave up 4 bases, with 16 bases separating them. The CDR3 loop spans 14 amino acids.

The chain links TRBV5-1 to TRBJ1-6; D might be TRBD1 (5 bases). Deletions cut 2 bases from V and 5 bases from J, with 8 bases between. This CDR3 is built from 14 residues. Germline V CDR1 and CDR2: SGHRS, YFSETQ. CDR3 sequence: CASSFQGNNSPLHF. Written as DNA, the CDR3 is TGCGCCAGCAGCTTTCAGGGAAATAATTCACCCCTCCACTTT.

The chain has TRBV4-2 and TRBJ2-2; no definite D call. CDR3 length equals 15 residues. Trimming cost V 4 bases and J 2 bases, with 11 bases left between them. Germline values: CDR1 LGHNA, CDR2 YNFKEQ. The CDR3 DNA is TGTGCCAGCAGCCTTAGGCTAGGAAACACCGGGGAGCTGTTTTTT. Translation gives CASSLRLGNTGELFF.